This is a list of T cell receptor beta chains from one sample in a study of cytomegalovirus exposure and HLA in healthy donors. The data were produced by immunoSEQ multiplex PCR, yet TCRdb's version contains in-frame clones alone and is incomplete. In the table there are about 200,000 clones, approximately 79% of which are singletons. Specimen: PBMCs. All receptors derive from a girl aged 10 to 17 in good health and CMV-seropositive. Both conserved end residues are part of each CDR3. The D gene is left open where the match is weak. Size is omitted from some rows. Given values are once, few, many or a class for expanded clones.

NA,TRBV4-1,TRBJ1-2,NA,TGCGCCAGCAGCCAAGATCGTGACTATGGCTACACCTTC,CASSQDRDYGYTF
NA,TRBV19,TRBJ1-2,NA,TGTGCCAGTAGCCAACCCACTAGGGTACGTAACTATGGCTACACCTTC,CASSQPTRVRNYGYTF
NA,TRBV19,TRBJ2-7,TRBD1,TGTGCCAGTAGAGACAGGGGTGGCCACGAGCAGTACTTC,CASRDRGGHEQYF
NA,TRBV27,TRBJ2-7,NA,TGTGCCAGCCCGTCAAACAGGCCCTCGGACGAGCAGTACTTC,CASPSNRPSDEQYF
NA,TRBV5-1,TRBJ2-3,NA,TGCGCCAGCAGCCAAGACGGAGGGACGGTGACAGATACGCAGTATTTT,CASSQDGGTVTDTQYF
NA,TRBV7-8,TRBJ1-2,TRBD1,TGTGCCAGCAGAACCGCCGGGACAGCTGGCTACACCTTC,CASRTAGTAGYTF
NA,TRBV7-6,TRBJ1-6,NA,TGTGCCAGCAGCCTCACGTTCAGGGAGGGTAACTTTAATTCACCCCTCCACTTT,CASSLTFREGNFNSPLHF
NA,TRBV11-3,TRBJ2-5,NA,TGTGCCAGCAGCTTAGAAACAGGGCGGATGGAGACCCAGTACTTC,CASSLETGRMETQYF
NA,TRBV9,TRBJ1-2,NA,TGTGCCAGCAGCGGGCGGGGGGGCCTTAACTATGGCTACACCTTC,CASSGRGGLNYGYTF
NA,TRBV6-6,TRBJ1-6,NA,TGTGCCAGCAGTTATGCGAACCTTAATTCACCCCTCCACTTT,CASSYANLNSPLHF
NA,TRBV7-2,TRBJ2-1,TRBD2,TGTGCCAGCAGCCCCGTAGCGGGGGACTACAATGAGCAGTTCTTC,CASSPVAGDYNEQFF
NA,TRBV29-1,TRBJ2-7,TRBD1,TGCAGCGTTATGACAGGGGGGAGGGACGAGCAGTACTTC,CSVMTGGRDEQYF
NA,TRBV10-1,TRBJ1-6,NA,TGCGCCAGCAACGAACAGGTGGATTCACCCCTCCACTTT,CASNEQVDSPLHF
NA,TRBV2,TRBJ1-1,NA,TGTGCCAGCGATGAGTCAATCACTGAAGCTTTCTTT,CASDESITEAFF
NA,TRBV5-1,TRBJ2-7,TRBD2,TGCGCCAGCAGCGGGGGTAGCGGGGTTACCTACGAGCAGTACTTC,CASSGGSGVTYEQYF
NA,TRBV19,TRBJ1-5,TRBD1,TGTGCCAGCCGCCTTACCCCGGGACAGCTAAAAGATAGCAATCAGCCCCAGCATTTT,CASRLTPGQLKDSNQPQHF
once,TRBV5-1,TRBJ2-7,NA,TGCGCCAGCAGCTTAGAGCCTGGAGGTGTGCAGTACTTC,CASSLEPGGVQYF
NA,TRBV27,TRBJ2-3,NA,TGTGCCAGCAGGGAGAATGCGGATACGCAGTATTTT,CASRENADTQYF
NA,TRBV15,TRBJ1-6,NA,TGTGCCACCAGCAGAGGGGGCCCCTATAATTCACCCCTCCACTTT,CATSRGGPYNSPLHF
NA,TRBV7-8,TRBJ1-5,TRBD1,TGTGCCAGCAGCTTGCCGGGACAGAATCAGCCCCAGCATTTT,CASSLPGQNQPQHF
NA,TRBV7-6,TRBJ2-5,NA,TGTGCCAGCGGACCGGGGTCCGAGACCCAGTACTTC,CASGPGSETQYF
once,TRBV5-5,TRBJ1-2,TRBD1,TGTGCCAGCAGCTTGGATTTGCAGGGGGCAGGCTATGGCTACACCTTC,CASSLDLQGAGYGYTF
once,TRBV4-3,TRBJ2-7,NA,TGCGCCAGCAGCCAAACCCTCCGGGGTGGAGGTCTGGAGCAGTACTTC,CASSQTLRGGGLEQYF
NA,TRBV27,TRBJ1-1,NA,TGTGCCACGAGGAGGACAGCGAACACTGAAGCTTTCTTT,CATRRTANTEAFF
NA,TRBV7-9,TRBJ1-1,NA,TGTGCCAGCAGCTTATGGTCCGGGGGGACTGAAGCTTTCTTT,CASSLWSGGTEAFF
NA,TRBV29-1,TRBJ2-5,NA,TGCAGCGTTGAGCGCAGGGTTGTTAGAGAGACCCAGTACTTC,CSVERRVVRETQYF
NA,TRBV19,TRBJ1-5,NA,TGTGCCAGTAGTATGAGGCAGGGGCGGAAAAATAGCAATCAGCCCCAGCATTTT,CASSMRQGRKNSNQPQHF
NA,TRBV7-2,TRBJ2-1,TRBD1,TGTGCCAGCAGCACCGGACAGGGGGCGGGCAATGAGCAGTTCTTC,CASSTGQGAGNEQFF
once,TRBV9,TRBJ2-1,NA,TGTGCCAGCAGCGGACGGGGGAATGAGCAGTTCTTC,CASSGRGNEQFF
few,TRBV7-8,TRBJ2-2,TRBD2,TGTGCCAGCAACCTAGCCCTAGCGGGGGTCGCCGGGGAGCTGTTTTTT,CASNLALAGVAGELFF
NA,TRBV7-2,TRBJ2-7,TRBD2,TGTGCCAGCAGCGCAACTAGCGGGGTAAGCGAGCAGTACTTC,CASSATSGVSEQYF
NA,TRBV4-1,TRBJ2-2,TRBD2,TGCGCCAGCAGCCACAGCCGAGCGGGGGCGGACGGGGAGCTGTTTTTT,CASSHSRAGADGELFF
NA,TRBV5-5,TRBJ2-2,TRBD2,TGTGCCAGCAGCTTAGGTGCTAGCGGGGGGACCGGGGAGCTGTTTTTT,CASSLGASGGTGELFF
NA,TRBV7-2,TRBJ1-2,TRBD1,TGTGCCAGCAGCCCGAACCGTCCAGGGGGCGGCGGCTATGGCTACACCTTC,CASSPNRPGGGGYGYTF
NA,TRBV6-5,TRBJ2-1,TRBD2,TGTGCCAGCATATCGGGGGGGCCCCTCAATGAGCAGTTCTTC,CASISGGPLNEQFF
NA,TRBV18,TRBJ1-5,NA,TGTGCCAGCTCACCACCCCCCAGAGGAGGCAATCAGCCCCAGCATTTT,CASSPPPRGGNQPQHF
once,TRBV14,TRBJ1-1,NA,TGTGCCAGCAGCAGGACCGGGACAAACATGAACACTGAAGCTTTCTTT,CASSRTGTNMNTEAFF
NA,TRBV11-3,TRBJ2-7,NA,TGTGCCAGCAGCTTAGCATTGTCCGGCGAGCAGTACTTC,CASSLALSGEQYF
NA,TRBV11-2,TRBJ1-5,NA,TGTGCCAGCAGCTTAGGGGGGGGTGGCAATCAGCCCCAGCATTTT,CASSLGGGGNQPQHF
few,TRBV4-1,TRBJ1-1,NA,TGCGCCAGCGAGGACAAGAACACTGAAGCTTTCTTT,CASEDKNTEAFF
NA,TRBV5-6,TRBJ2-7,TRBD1,TGTGCCAGCAGCCCCCCGGGACAGGACTTCTACGAGCAGTACTTC,CASSPPGQDFYEQYF
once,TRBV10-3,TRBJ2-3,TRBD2,TGTGCCATCAGTGAGCCCTCGGGACTAGCGGGGCGGAGCGATACGCAGTATTTT,CAISEPSGLAGRSDTQYF